The present TCR beta chain was sequenced within a study of T cell repertoires in cytomegalovirus infection. Whole-study context: An indication of both CMV infection and matching HLA type came from public TCR beta signatures.

Note on this clonotype: Its antigen is still unknown.

Overall study findings and caveats: Pooled public TCR beta family frequency picked out CMV carriers with the relevant HLA. HLA-C-restricted CMV-specific TCR beta clonotypes prevailed in the ex vivo response.

The V segment lost 5 bases and the J segment 3 bases; nucleotides outside the gene matches: 10. This CDR3 comprises 16 residues. Germline-derived CDR1 and CDR2 are SGHVS and FQNEAQ. TCRdb itself ran the reads through MiXCR, one entry per CDR3 protein. The sample holds under 200,000 distinct CDR3 sequences, roughly 9.8% seen once. Source material: PBMCs. The genes are TRBV7-8 and TRBJ1-5; 7 nucleotides match TRBD1. The receptor's source is a human donor in good health (CMV status not recorded). Some clones in this sample may be carry-over from other donors' samples. DNA for the CDR3: TGTGCCAGCAGCGCACAGGGACAGAATCTCAATCAGCCCCAGCATTTT. Translation: CASSAQGQNLNQPQHF.